Reported below is one TCR beta chain. One end of the junction fails to match germline, which may point to a read error. It was with a sample-barcoded 5' primer and a J-beta primer mix that a second PCR of roughly 7 to 11 cycles was run. TCRdb re-derived calls from the 5' RACE reads in MiXCR, one entry per CDR3 protein. Seen here are some 930,000 distinct CDR3 sequences, 29% observed once, and the top ten hold roughly 10%. The CDR3 loop spans 14 amino acids. Per germline, CDR1 MNHEY and CDR2 SVGAGI. This entry belongs to a study of blood T cells in healthy people across ages. The sample also formed part of further work on T cells of mothers and their children. That source adds: Researchers report slightly higher, though non-significant, overlap in related mother-child pairs than in unrelated pairs.

The chain links TRBV6-5 to TRBJ1-1, with 8 bases that match TRBD1. The receptor was isolated from a woman aged 40-49 years in good health. Sequencing was performed on blood. The CDR3 reads CASRNRGENTKAFF. As DNA, the CDR3 is TGTGCCAGCAGAAACAGGGGGGAAAACACTAAAGCTTTCTTT.